Sequencing of this T cell receptor (beta chain) was carried out in a study of blood T cells in healthy people across ages. On the study more broadly: Template switching captured about one barcoded beta molecule per two T cells. Study results and limitations: Since the PBMCs were unsorted, naive and antigen-experienced cells could not be conclusively compared.

The CDR3 has 15 residues. Per the germline V gene, CDR1 is DFQATT and CDR2 is SNEGSKA (reference sequence). Unmatched junction bases numbered 5, after V lost 5 bases and J lost 5 bases. Next came a second PCR, run for about 7 to 12 cycles, which used a sample-barcoded 5' primer along with a J-beta primer mix. TCRdb redid the calling of the 5' RACE reads with MiXCR, one entry per CDR3 protein. The table shows more than 800,000 distinct CDR3 sequences, with less than 50% occurring only once. On this clonotype itself: Its matching antigen is unknown.

The TCR comes from a woman aged 60-75 years in good health. This chain uses TRBV20-1 with TRBJ2-5; 16 bases are a match to TRBD2. Sequenced material: blood. In DNA form, the CDR3 reads TGCAGTGCTGGGACTAGCGGGAGGGCTAAGGAGACCCAGTACTTC. This translates into CSAGTSGRAKETQYF.